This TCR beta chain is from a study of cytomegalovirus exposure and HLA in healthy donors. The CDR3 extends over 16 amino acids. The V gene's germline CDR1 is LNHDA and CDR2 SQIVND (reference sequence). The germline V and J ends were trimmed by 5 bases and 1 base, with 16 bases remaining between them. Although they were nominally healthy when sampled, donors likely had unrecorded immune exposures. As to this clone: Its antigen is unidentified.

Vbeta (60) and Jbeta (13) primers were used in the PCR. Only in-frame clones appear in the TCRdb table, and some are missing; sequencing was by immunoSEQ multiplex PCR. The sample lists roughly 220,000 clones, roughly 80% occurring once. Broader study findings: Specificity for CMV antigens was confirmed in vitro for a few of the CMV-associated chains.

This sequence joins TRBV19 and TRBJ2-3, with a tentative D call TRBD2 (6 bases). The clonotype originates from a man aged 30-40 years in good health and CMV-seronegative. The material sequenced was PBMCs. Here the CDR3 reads CASSPPGTGGTDTQYF. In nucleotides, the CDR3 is TGTGCCAGTAGTCCTCCAGGCACGGGGGGCACAGATACGCAGTATTTT.